A single sample is the source of the 12 T cell receptor beta chains below, sequenced in a study of radiotherapy plus CTLA-4 blockade in lung cancer. Method: immunoSEQ multiplex PCR; TCRdb's copy keeps in-frame clones and lacks some. The table records about 77,000 clones, less than 85% of them present only once. Here the sequenced sample was peripheral blood, taken from a patient treated with radiotherapy plus ipilimumab. The receptors were sampled from a human donor with non-small cell lung cancer whose response to radiotherapy plus ipilimumab could not be evaluated.

The V call is TRBV5-1, the J call TRBJ2-6; D is perhaps TRBD2 (5 bases). This CDR3 region has 16 residues. V lost 2 bases to trimming and J lost 0 bases, with 9 bases between them. Germline values: CDR1 SGHRS, CDR2 YFSETQ. Here the CDR3 DNA reads TGCGCCAGCAGCTTACACGGGAACTCTGGGGCCAACGTCCTGACTTTC. This encodes CASSLHGNSGANVLTF.

This clone was counted between two and nine times. The chain carries TRBV10-2 and TRBJ1-3; 7 nucleotides align to TRBD1. The CDR3 has 18 residues. Unmatched junction bases numbered 14, after V lost 6 bases and J lost 0 bases. Looked up from germline, CDR1 is WSHSY and CDR2 is SAAADI. In DNA, the CDR3 is TGCGCCAGCAGCGGGGACAGAGATAACTCACACTCTGGAAACACCATATATTTT. Its protein is CASSGDRDNSHSGNTIYF.

V is TRBV6-5 and J is TRBJ1-2, with 8 bases aligning to TRBD1. The CDR3 consists of 14 residues. With V trimmed by 5 bases and J by 2 bases, 4 bases remained unmatched. The germline gives CDR1 MNHEY, CDR2 SVGAGI. The CDR3 DNA is TGTGCCAGCAGTGCACACAGGGGGAACTATGGCTACACCTTC. It encodes CASSAHRGNYGYTF.

This chain uses TRBV2 with TRBJ2-5, with 12 bases that match TRBD2. The CDR3 totals 13 residues. Germline V gene sequence: CDR1 SNHLY, CDR2 FYNNEI. CDR3 in DNA: TGTGCACATCGGACTAGCGGGGTAGGAGAGCAGTACTTC. Its translation is CAHRTSGVGEQYF.

The chain combines TRBV18 with TRBJ2-3; 10 bases are shared with TRBD1. Germline loops: CDR1 KGHSH, CDR2 LQKENI. The CDR3 has 16 residues. Trimming cost V 6 bases and J 4 bases; bases outside gene matches: 10. CDR3 in DNA: TGTGCCAGCTCTAACGAAGGCGGACAGGGGGCAGATACGCAGTATTTT. Translation: CASSNEGGQGADTQYF.

The rearrangement links TRBV5-1 to TRBJ1-4, with D uncertain. CDR1 is SGHRS and CDR2 is YFSETQ in the germline V gene. This CDR3 comprises 16 residues. Trimming removed 4 bases at V and 0 bases at J, with 13 bases between. The DNA of the CDR3 is TGCGCCAGCAGCCTGGGCCAACTTGCAACTAATGAAAAACTGTTTTTT. Its protein product is CASSLGQLATNEKLFF.

The chain uses TRBV5-1 and TRBJ1-1; 8 nucleotides align to TRBD1. CDR3 length: 12 amino acids. The germline gives CDR1 SGHRS, CDR2 YFSETQ. The J segment lost 6 bases and the V segment lost 3 bases, leaving 1 base of the junction unmatched. DNA for the CDR3: TGCGCCAGCAGCTGGGGACAGGCTGAAGCTTTCTTT. It codes for CASSWGQAEAFF.

This clone has just one count. The J gene is TRBJ2-2, the V gene TRBV28; 8 nucleotides align to TRBD1. Germline V gene sequence: CDR1 MDHEN, CDR2 SYDVKM. This CDR3 comprises 15 residues. The trim removed 10 bases at V and 5 bases at J, leaving 12 bases unmatched. The CDR3 DNA reads TGTGCCACCGCCAGGGGGCAAATTTTTACCGGGGAGCTGTTTTTT. It codes for CATARGQIFTGELFF. Full variable domain (missing parts from reference TRBV28 and TRBJ2-2): DVKVTQSSRYLVKRTGEKVFLECVQDMDHENMFWYRQDPGLGLRLIYFSYDVKMKEKGDIPEGYSVSREKKERFSLILESASTNQTSMYLCATARGQIFTGELFFGEGSRLTVL.

DNA of the CDR3: TGTGCCAGCAGCTCGGGACAGATGGGGATGCCCCAGCATTTT. Its translation is CASSSGQMGMPQHF. The V gene is TRBV5-6, the J gene TRBJ1-5; 7 positions match TRBD1. V was clipped by 3 bases and J by 9 bases; unmatched bases: 9. This CDR3 has 14 amino acids. Germline loops: CDR1 SGHDT, CDR2 YYEEEE.

This chain uses TRBV5-1 with TRBJ1-6; no firm D call. The CDR3 length is 15 residues. V lost 1 base and J 0 bases, leaving 5 bases between the germline ends. The germline V gene encodes CDR1 SGHRS and CDR2 YFSETQ. DNA for the CDR3: TGCGCCAGCAGCTTGTCCAGCTCCTATAATTCACCCCTCCACTTT. It translates to CASSLSSSYNSPLHF.

The chain employs TRBV27 and TRBJ1-1; D is uncertain. Trimming pared 0 bases from V and 2 bases from J, leaving 13 bases between. The germline V gene has CDR1 MNHEY and CDR2 SMNVEV (reference sequence). This CDR3 contains 16 residues. CDR3 DNA sequence: TGTGCCAGCAGTTTATCTTCCAGGCCCGCAAACACTGAAGCTTTCTTT. Its protein is CASSLSSRPANTEAFF.

The genes are TRBV7-2 and TRBJ1-6; a possible D gene is TRBD1 (6 bases). Germline V gene data show CDR1 as SGHTA and CDR2 as FQGNSA. The length of the CDR3 is 14 residues. V dropped 6 bases and J dropped 5 bases, with 11 bases sitting between them. The CDR3 is CASSTTGNNSPLHF. CDR3 DNA sequence: TGTGCCAGCAGTACTACAGGGAATAATTCACCCCTCCACTTT.